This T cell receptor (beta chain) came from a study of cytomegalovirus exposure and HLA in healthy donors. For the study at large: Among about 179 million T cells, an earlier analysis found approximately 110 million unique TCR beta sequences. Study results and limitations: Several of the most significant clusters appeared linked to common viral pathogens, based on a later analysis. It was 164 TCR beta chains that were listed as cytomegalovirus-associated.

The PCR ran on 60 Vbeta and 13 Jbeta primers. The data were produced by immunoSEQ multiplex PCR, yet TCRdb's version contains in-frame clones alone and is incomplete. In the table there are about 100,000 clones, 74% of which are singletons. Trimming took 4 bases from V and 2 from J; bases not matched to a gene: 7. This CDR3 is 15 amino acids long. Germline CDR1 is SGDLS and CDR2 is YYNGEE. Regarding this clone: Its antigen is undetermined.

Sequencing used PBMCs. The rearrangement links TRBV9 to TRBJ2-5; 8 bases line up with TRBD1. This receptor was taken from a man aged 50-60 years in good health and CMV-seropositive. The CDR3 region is CASSKGQAKQETQYF. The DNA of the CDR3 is TGTGCCAGCAGCAAGGGACAGGCCAAACAAGAGACCCAGTACTTC.